This T cell receptor (beta chain) was captured in a study of CD8 T cells in Susac syndrome (dated 2019 in TCRdb). A note on the overall study: Whether CD8+ T cell activation and differentiation in Susac syndrome was antigen driven was tested using repertoire sequencing.

What the work shows at the level of the full study, not this receptor alone: The number of individuals in the TCR sequencing and HLA analysis was recognized as being relatively small.

Peripheral blood CD8+ and CD4+ T cells from healthy donors, Susac syndrome patients and multiple sclerosis patients were profiled by high-throughput TCR beta sequencing. Treatment-naive patients with stable or active relapsing-remitting disease fulfilling revised McDonald criteria were used as multiple sclerosis controls. Bulk CD8+ and CD4+ T cells were purified magnetically by negative isolation, whereas CD8+ TEMRA cells were enriched by FACS. Blood was drawn into EDTA tubes, processed within 24 hours, and PBMCs were isolated by density gradient centrifugation. PBMCs intended for TCR sequencing were cryopreserved in liquid nitrogen and were subsequently thawed in a 37 degrees C water bath. The sorted or isolated CD4+, CD8+ and CD8+ TEMRA cells had a purity of 90% or higher. The CDR3 sequence holds 13 residues, the cysteine and phenylalanine included. Left in the record is the CDR3 DNA by itself, 39 bases read in frame from the first base. From the germline V gene, CDR1 is SGHTA and CDR2 is FQGNSA. V sheds 3 bases and J sheds 3 bases, leaving 9 bases between their ends.

RNA was extracted with the RNeasy kit and roughly 0.45 to 1 ug was reverse transcribed using random hexamers. The immunoSEQ multiplex PCR assay, which covers 54 Vbeta and 13 Jbeta segments, was used to amplify TCR beta CDR3 regions. Bias from PCR amplification was corrected by using a synthetic template baseline for primer optimization and for computational correction. In the authors' own workflow: Reads were annotated to V, D and J genes according to IMGT and were analyzed with immunoSEQ Analyzer, with only productive sequences retained. To calculate clonality, Shannon entropy was normalized by log2 of the number of productive unique sequences and then subtracted from one. For each patient and control, public and private clones were evaluated within the 100 most prevalent clones. A clone was defined as Susac-specific if it was absent from the healthy and MS cohorts, from 950 to 1,300 published viral clones and from other ImmuneACCESS disease sequences. TCRdb handled the public reads itself, with Q25 trimming in fastp and clone calling in MiXCR, and kept productive beta chains. Every entry covers one CDR3 protein and lists the most common genes and DNA from its rows. It is TCRdb's table, rather than the study itself, that gives the V and J calls and clone size. This sample gives about 180,000 distinct CDR3 sequences in total; approximately 94% of them show up just once. Clones ranked in the top ten supply approximately 0.09% of the sample.

Notes on this clonotype: It lacks a known antigen. Per-base quality was not reported, and no clone a single base away is much larger than it.

The rearranged segments are TRBV7-2 and TRBJ2-7; no confident D gene assignment can be made. This TCR was sampled from a human donor with multiple sclerosis. The specimen sequenced was CD4+ T cells from PBMCs. The CDR3 amino acid sequence is: CASSFLRGYEQYF. The DNA reads as follows: TGTGCCAGCAGCTTCTTGCGTGGCTACGAGCAGTACTTC.